This passage covers 13 T cell receptor beta chains from one sample sequenced in a study of cytomegalovirus exposure and HLA in healthy donors (dated by TCRdb to 2016 to 2017). The protocol used for the library was the immunoSEQ multiplex PCR assay. The multiplex PCR relied on a mix of 60 forward primers for TCR Vbeta segments and 13 reverse primers for TCR Jbeta segments. What TCRdb holds here is the immuneACCESS table cut down to in-frame rearrangements. Part of the clones is not present; checked against another copy, under half of the missing clones reflect an unresolved V gene, and the others are unexplained. Counted in this sample were around 120,000 clones; 75% to 90% of them appeared once. Around 9.5% of the sample is in the top ten clones. The specimen sequenced was PBMCs. These receptors were taken from a female donor in good health and CMV-seropositive.

The chain employs TRBV19 and TRBJ2-5; TRBD2 matches at 11 bases. CDR3 length: 15 amino acids. The V gene's germline CDR1 is LNHDA and CDR2 SQIVND (reference sequence). The trim removed 7 bases at V and 5 bases at J, leaving 9 bases unmatched. CDR3: CASTQGTSGRETQYF. DNA of the CDR3: TGTGCCAGTACTCAGGGGACTAGCGGCCGGGAGACCCAGTACTTC. The full variable domain, in which reference TRBV19 and TRBJ2-5 provide the parts outside the CDR3, is DGGITQSPKYLFRKEGQNVTLSCEQNLNHDAMYWYRQDPGQGLRLIYYSQIVNDFQKGDIAEGYSVSREKKESFPLTVTSAQKNPTAFYLCASTQGTSGRETQYFGPGTRLLVL.

This chain joins TRBV6-4 and TRBJ2-1; TRBD2 aligns across 8 bases. Germline V lookup: CDR1 MRHNA, CDR2 SNTAGT. V shed 6 bases and J 3 bases; nucleotides not matched to a gene: 7. This CDR3 spans 15 amino acids. In DNA, the CDR3 is TGTGCCAGCAGCCTCATCGGGGGGGACTACAATGAGCAGTTCTTC. Amino acid sequence: CASSLIGGDYNEQFF.

This clone was seen once. The chain carries TRBV30 and TRBJ1-3, with TRBD1 matching 8 bases. Trimming removed 1 base from V and 2 bases from J; junction bases left unmatched: 4. Germline V gene sequence: CDR1 GTSNPN, CDR2 SVGIG (reference sequence). CDR3 length: 15 residues. DNA of the CDR3: TGTGCCTGGAGTGGGAACAGGGGGGCTGGAAACACCATATATTTT. Translation gives CAWSGNRGAGNTIYF.

This chain joins TRBV4-3 and TRBJ2-3, with D possibly TRBD2 on 6 matching bases. This CDR3 contains 13 residues. Trimming shortened V by 5 bases and J by 4 bases, and 10 bases separated the two germline ends. Germline V gives CDR1 LGHNA, CDR2 YSLEER. CDR3: CASSGGIADTQYF. CDR3 nucleotides: TGCGCCAGCAGCGGAGGGATCGCAGATACGCAGTATTTT.

This rearrangement joins TRBV7-2 to TRBJ1-5; the D is unclear. The V end lost 3 bases, the J end lost 2 bases, and 11 bases lay between the germline ends. The germline gives CDR1 SGHTA, CDR2 FQGNSA. The length of the CDR3 is 15 residues. CDR3 region: CASSLMGSGNQPQHF. The DNA for the CDR3 is TGTGCCAGCAGCTTGATGGGGAGCGGCAATCAGCCCCAGCATTTT.

The table lists this clone with a few counts. The chain couples TRBV6-5 to TRBJ1-1, with a tentative D call TRBD1 (6 bases). V gave up 4 bases and J gave up 3 bases, with 18 bases separating them. The CDR3 has 16 residues. Germline values: CDR1 MNHEY, CDR2 SVGAGI. DNA of the CDR3: TGTGCCAGCAGTTCAGGGGAGTATGGCTGGGACACTGAAGCTTTCTTT. Its protein is CASSSGEYGWDTEAFF.

The genes are TRBV2 and TRBJ2-7, with TRBD1 identical over 7 bases. V was clipped by 8 bases and J by 3 bases; unmatched bases: 4. Germline loops: CDR1 SNHLY, CDR2 FYNNEI. The CDR3 loop spans 12 amino acids. CDR3 DNA sequence: TGTGCCAGCGGGACAGCTAGCTACGAGCAGTACTTC. Amino acids: CASGTASYEQYF.

This clone was recorded a few times. The V and J genes are TRBV16 and TRBJ1-1; TRBD1 might be the D (5 bases). The V gene lost 5 bases and the J gene lost 2 bases, with 12 bases spanning the gap. Per the germline V gene, CDR1 is KGHSY and CDR2 is FQNENV. The CDR3 is 14 residues long. The CDR3 sequence is CASSTQALNTEAFF. As DNA, the CDR3 is TGTGCCAGCAGCACACAGGCACTTAACACTGAAGCTTTCTTT. Drawing the rest from reference TRBV16 and TRBJ1-1, the complete variable domain is GEEVAQTPKHLVRGEGQKAKLYCAPIKGHSYVFWYQQVLKNEFKFLISFQNENVFDETGMPKERFSAKCLPNSPCSLEIQATKLEDSAVYFCASSTQALNTEAFFGQGTRLTVV.

The V call is TRBV5-1, the J call TRBJ1-2; D may be TRBD1 (5 bases). This CDR3 is built from 17 residues. V was pared by 0 bases and J by 5 bases, with 20 bases between. In germline, CDR1 is SGHRS, CDR2 YFSETQ. The CDR3 reads CASSLETGSGGSYGYTF. The CDR3 bases are TGCGCCAGCAGCTTGGAAACAGGTTCGGGGGGATCATATGGCTACACCTTC. Full variable domain (remainder filled in from reference TRBV5-1 and TRBJ1-2): KAGVTQTPRYLIKTRGQQVTLSCSPISGHRSVSWYQQTPGQGLQFLFEYFSETQRNKGNFPGRFSGRQFSNSRSEMNVSTLELGDSALYLCASSLETGSGGSYGYTFGSGTRLTVV.

This chain connects TRBV9 to TRBJ2-3; D is uncertain. V lost 4 bases and J lost 0, with 12 bases in between. Germline V gives CDR1 SGDLS, CDR2 YYNGEE. The CDR3 is 15 amino acids. The CDR3: CASSLESPSTDTQYF. As DNA, the CDR3 is TGTGCCAGCAGCTTGGAGAGTCCAAGCACAGATACGCAGTATTTT.

The sample holds one count of this clone. This chain connects TRBV27 to TRBJ2-2; D call uncertain. The germline CDR1 and CDR2 sequences are MNHEY and SMNVEV (reference sequence). This CDR3 has 15 amino acids. The germline V and J ends were trimmed by 8 bases and 0 bases, with 13 bases remaining between them. The CDR3 DNA reads as TGTGCCAGCCTTCCTGTAGATGCGAACACCGGGGAGCTGTTTTTT. Translating it yields CASLPVDANTGELFF.

The chain carries TRBV2 and TRBJ2-7, with TRBD2 as a possible D gene (5 bases). This CDR3 has 13 residues. The V gene's germline CDR1 is SNHLY and CDR2 FYNNEI. The V end was cut by 6 bases, the J end by 2 bases, with 11 bases between. The CDR3 DNA follows: TGTGCCAGCAGAATACTAGAACCCTACGAGCAGTACTTC. Amino acid sequence: CASRILEPYEQYF.

The chain uses TRBV2 and TRBJ2-1, with TRBD2 matching 14 bases. From germline, CDR1 is SNHLY and CDR2 FYNNEI. This CDR3 comprises 16 residues. V trimming: 5 bases; J trimming: 7 bases; junction bases outside the gene matches: 7. CDR3 sequence (DNA): TGTGCCAGCAGTTTGTTCGGACTAGCGGGGGGTAATGAGCAGTTCTTC. It codes for CASSLFGLAGGNEQFF.